A selection of T cell receptor beta chains follows, all from one sample in a study of human T cells and chemical hapten exposure. TCRdb called the RACE reads again in MiXCR, with one record for every CDR3 protein. The top ten hold under 4.5% of the sample, which has under 120,000 distinct CDR3 sequences, about 11% seen once. Sequencing used whole blood, obtained in connection with sensitization to the hapten diphenylcyclopropenone (DPC). The receptors were sampled from a woman in her thirties or forties with alopecia areata. Some clones in this sample may be carry-over from other donors' samples. CDR3s include the opening cysteine and the closing phenylalanine or tryptophan. The order of the fields is clone size, V gene, CDR3 protein. Some rows have no size entry. The others give once, few or many, or a class for an expanded clone.

clone_size: many
v_call: TRBV11-2
cdr3_aa: CASSLAPQGLHF

clone_size: few
v_call: TRBV9
cdr3_aa: CASSVGSGSVAFF

clone_size: many
v_call: TRBV19
cdr3_aa: CASSGIARSYNEQFF

clone_size: few
v_call: TRBV6-5
cdr3_aa: CASSTGQGSTDTQYF

clone_size: many
v_call: TRBV20-1
cdr3_aa: CSARAGSTVTDTQYF

clone_size: few
v_call: TRBV12-5
cdr3_aa: CASGLDTYEQYF

clone_size: many
v_call: TRBV3-1
cdr3_aa: CASSQSRGSTDTQYF

clone_size: few
v_call: TRBV6-5
cdr3_aa: CASRQPSGMKLFF

clone_size: -
v_call: TRBV11-2
cdr3_aa: CASSLSGNSYNEQFF

clone_size: many
v_call: TRBV11-2
cdr3_aa: CASSSPGTGTYEQYF

clone_size: -
v_call: TRBV6-1
cdr3_aa: CASSEAAGQAQAKNIQYF

clone_size: many
v_call: TRBV29-1
cdr3_aa: CSAAEGLAYTGELFF

clone_size: many
v_call: TRBV4-3
cdr3_aa: CASSQDRQGNQPQHF

clone_size: many
v_call: TRBV19
cdr3_aa: CASSTGQGSSYEQYF

clone_size: -
v_call: TRBV11-2
cdr3_aa: CASTPRLQYQETQYF

clone_size: few
v_call: TRBV3-1
cdr3_aa: CASSLSGPLGYTF

clone_size: many
v_call: TRBV27
cdr3_aa: CASRLGGPTYEQYF

clone_size: -
v_call: TRBV28
cdr3_aa: CASSPATSGYGYTF

clone_size: few
v_call: TRBV5-1
cdr3_aa: CASSLGPRASNEQFF

clone_size: -
v_call: TRBV7-2
cdr3_aa: CASSSERLPPYEQYF

clone_size: many
v_call: TRBV7-8
cdr3_aa: CASSPSGGYNEQFF

clone_size: few
v_call: TRBV5-4
cdr3_aa: CASSPYRTVGQETQYF

clone_size: -
v_call: TRBV4-2
cdr3_aa: CASSQDPRGNEQYF

clone_size: many
v_call: TRBV5-1
cdr3_aa: CASSPIAQPETQYF

clone_size: many
v_call: TRBV18
cdr3_aa: CASSPTGRGEAFF

clone_size: few
v_call: TRBV6-6
cdr3_aa: CASSPPGVKSYEQYF

clone_size: -
v_call: TRBV18
cdr3_aa: CASSPVSLNTEAFF

clone_size: few
v_call: TRBV3-1
cdr3_aa: CASSLSGSGANEKLFF

clone_size: many
v_call: TRBV7-2
cdr3_aa: CASSSIASGSHKYEQYF

clone_size: many
v_call: TRBV7-2
cdr3_aa: CASSLAPSDRAGGYTF

clone_size: -
v_call: TRBV10-3
cdr3_aa: CAISARTSGGSYEQYF

clone_size: many
v_call: TRBV7-9
cdr3_aa: CASSLAGGIGSPLHF

clone_size: few
v_call: TRBV2
cdr3_aa: CASSPGLGRTGELFF

clone_size: many
v_call: TRBV10-3
cdr3_aa: CAISVKTGINEKLFF

clone_size: few
v_call: TRBV4-2
cdr3_aa: CASSQPLGGQGGELFF

clone_size: few
v_call: TRBV12-3/TRBV12-4
cdr3_aa: CASSSQGPQRNSPLHF

clone_size: -
v_call: TRBV12-3/TRBV12-4
cdr3_aa: CASSPLSGRVKTQYF

clone_size: few
v_call: TRBV6-5
cdr3_aa: CASREHRGDLHTEAFF

clone_size: many
v_call: TRBV7-9
cdr3_aa: CASSSQTGITGTEAFF

clone_size: few
v_call: TRBV7-2
cdr3_aa: CASSFARSSYNEQFF

clone_size: many
v_call: TRBV21-1
cdr3_aa: CASSKPPRGGPLTDTQYF

clone_size: -
v_call: TRBV19
cdr3_aa: CASRLTDGYTF

clone_size: many
v_call: TRBV29-1
cdr3_aa: CSVSPGGFNSPLHF

clone_size: -
v_call: TRBV2
cdr3_aa: CASSDDLGQPQHF

clone_size: -
v_call: TRBV11-2
cdr3_aa: CASSPSGRANEQFF

clone_size: few
v_call: TRBV18
cdr3_aa: CASSPPRLPRLDNEQFF

clone_size: -
v_call: TRBV5-4
cdr3_aa: CASSFSQGTYNEQFF

clone_size: -
v_call: TRBV20-1
cdr3_aa: CSARDGGGQETQYF